The 22 T cell receptor beta chains reported below all come from one sample, sequenced in a study of regulatory T cells in long-lasting Graves disease. Time point meaning: persistent/refractory GD, antithyroid drugs over 5 years with positive TRAb. PBMCs provided the RNA from which the TCR library was made. Relying on iRepertoire HTBI primers and Arm-PCR of CDR3 regions, the team built TCR beta libraries. From the multiplex PCR reads, TCRdb called clonotypes with MiXCR, one entry per CDR3 protein. The repertoire includes around 400,000 distinct CDR3 sequences, 23% of them detected once, and roughly 30% sits in the top ten. Source: peripheral blood mononuclear cells (PBMCs), taken when the disease was refractory, from a patient treated with antithyroid drugs. Receptors were obtained from a female donor with Graves disease.

This clonotype was detected ten times or more. The chain has TRBV2 and TRBJ1-5; no clear D. CDR1 SNHLY and CDR2 FYNNEI come from the germline V gene. This CDR3 region has 15 residues. Trimming removed 1 base at V and 0 bases at J, with 7 bases between. The CDR3 DNA is TGTGCCAGCAGTGAAGTCGGGAATAGCAATCAGCCCCAGCATTTT. This sequence encodes CASSEVGNSNQPQHF.

This clonotype was picked up a small number of times. The V call is TRBV19, the J call TRBJ2-7; D unresolved. The CDR3 sequence is 13 residues long. Germline V gives CDR1 LNHDA, CDR2 SQIVND (reference sequence). V was pared by 10 bases and J by 2 bases, with 15 bases between. Here the CDR3 reads CATPVEETYEQYF. CDR3 nucleotide sequence: TGTGCCACTCCGGTCGAGGAAACCTACGAGCAGTACTTC.

This clonotype has more than one count but fewer than ten. Being one base from a much bigger clone, this may be a read error. The chain carries TRBV7-2 and TRBJ2-7, with a possible D match to TRBD1 (7 bases). This CDR3 comprises 13 residues. The germline CDR1 and CDR2 sequences are SGHTA and FQGNSA. V gave up 5 bases and J gave up 3 bases, with 11 bases separating them. CDR3 coding DNA: TGTGCCAGCAGCCGGGGGACAGTCTACGAGCAGTACTTC. It codes for CASSRGTVYEQYF.

This clonotype has ten or more counts. The chain links TRBV20-1 to TRBJ2-7, with 7 bases fitting TRBD2. The CDR3 runs to 14 residues. Per germline, CDR1 DFQATT and CDR2 SNEGSKA (reference sequence). V lost 6 bases and J lost 2; bases outside the gene matches: 10. CDR3 nucleotides: TGCAGTGCCCTAGTAGCGGGCCCTGCCTACGAGCAGTACTTC. This translates into CSALVAGPAYEQYF.

This clonotype has a count of ten or more. V gene TRBV12-3 or TRBV12-4 combines with J gene TRBJ1-2; D not certain. CDR3 length equals 13 residues. Trimming shortened V by 1 base and J by 5 bases, and 8 bases separated the two germline ends. The CDR3 region is CASSLVGEYGYTF. CDR3 nucleotides: TGTGCCAGCAGTTTAGTCGGGGAGTATGGCTACACCTTC.

The rearrangement joins TRBV3-1 to TRBJ1-5; D not resolved. This CDR3 contains 14 residues. Germline loops: CDR1 LGHDT, CDR2 YNNKEL (reference sequence). The V and J ends lost 1 base and 1 base respectively, with 5 bases between them. The CDR3 region is CASSQVYSNQPQHF. The DNA of the CDR3 is TGTGCCAGCAGCCAAGTTTACAGCAATCAGCCCCAGCATTTT.

This clonotype was detected many times. The chain is built from TRBV6-1 and TRBJ2-5; TRBD1 aligns across 7 bases. V shed 7 bases, J shed 2 bases, and the junction held 4 bases outside the gene matches. The CDR3 covers 13 residues. The germline CDR1 and CDR2 sequences are MNHNS and SASEGT. The CDR3 bases are TGTGCCAGCACCTCGACAGGGCAAGAGACCCAGTACTTC. Translation gives CASTSTGQETQYF.

This clonotype was recorded at least ten times. The genes are TRBV15 and TRBJ2-7, with 9 bases lining up with TRBD2. V shed 4 bases and J 6 bases; nucleotides not matched to a gene: 19. Germline V lookup: CDR1 LNHNV, CDR2 YYDKDF (reference sequence). The CDR3 spans 18 residues. The CDR3 loop reads CATSTWASGGAGGREQYF. DNA of the CDR3: TGTGCCACCAGCACCTGGGCCTCGGGTGGAGCGGGAGGTCGCGAGCAGTACTTC.

The chain's CDR3 is CSVEGPGQGYEQYF. CDR3 nucleotides: TGCAGCGTTGAAGGTCCGGGACAGGGGTACGAGCAGTACTTC. J is TRBJ2-7 and V is TRBV29-1, with 10 bases identical to TRBD1. CDR1 and CDR2 (germline): SQVTM, ANQGSEA. J lost 4 bases, V lost 1 base, and 4 bases had no gene match. The CDR3 has 14 residues.

V is TRBV4-1 and J is TRBJ2-5; TRBD1 or TRBD2 may be the D gene (6 bases each). The germline V gene has CDR1 MGHRA and CDR2 YSYEKL. CDR3 size: 14 residues. V lost 3 bases, J lost 4 bases, and 12 bases lay in between. This CDR3 is CASSHMWGAETQYF. The CDR3 DNA reads as TGCGCCAGCAGCCATATGTGGGGGGCAGAGACCCAGTACTTC.

This clonotype was counted a few times. The chain carries TRBV29-1 and TRBJ2-2, with TRBD1 as a possible D gene (5 bases). The CDR3 covers 13 residues. Trimming shortened V by 4 bases and J by 5 bases, and 11 bases separated the two germline ends. The germline CDR1 and CDR2 sequences are SQVTM and ANQGSEA. The CDR3 loop is CSVGTSGTGELFF. The CDR3 region has the DNA TGCAGCGTTGGCACATCAGGGACCGGGGAGCTGTTTTTT.

This clonotype was found many times. The chain employs TRBV28 and TRBJ2-7; D is unclear. The V end was cut by 6 bases, the J end by 2 bases, with 20 bases between. Germline CDR1 MDHEN, CDR2 SYDVKM. This CDR3 is built from 16 residues. CDR3: CASSKGPMLTPYEQYF. The CDR3 nucleotides are TGTGCCAGCAGCAAAGGACCGATGCTAACGCCCTACGAGCAGTACTTC.

The chain has TRBV7-2 and TRBJ2-3; D unclear. This CDR3 has 12 residues. Trimming shortened V by 6 bases and J by 3 bases, and 7 bases separated the two germline ends. The germline V gene has CDR1 SGHTA and CDR2 FQGNSA. The CDR3 DNA follows: TGTGCCAGCAGAGTACGGACAGATACGCAGTATTTT. It codes for CASRVRTDTQYF. Full variable domain (rest looked up from reference TRBV7-2 and TRBJ2-3): GAGVSQSPSNKVTEKGKDVELRCDPISGHTALYWYRQSLGQGLEFLIYFQGNSAPDKSGLPSDRFSAERTGGSVSTLTIQRTQQEDSAVYLCASRVRTDTQYFGPGTRLTVL.

This chain joins TRBV29-1 and TRBJ2-5, with D possibly being TRBD1 or TRBD2 (6 bases each). Germline loops: CDR1 SQVTM, CDR2 ANQGSEA. Trimming pared 1 base from V and 5 bases from J, leaving 14 bases between. CDR3 size: 14 residues. CDR3 bases: TGCAGCGTTGAAGGGGCAGGGGCGGGGGAGACCCAGTACTTC. It specifies CSVEGAGAGETQYF.

At least ten counts were recorded for this clonotype. The genes are TRBV7-3 and TRBJ2-7; D tentatively reads TRBD1 or TRBD2 (6 bases each). The V end lost 2 bases, the J end lost 2 bases, and 13 bases lay between the germline ends. CDR3 length: 15 amino acids. Germline loops: CDR1 SGHTA, CDR2 FQGTGA. CDR3 nucleotide sequence: TGTGCCAGCAGCTTAGTCCCGGGGGACACCTACGAGCAGTACTTC. Amino acids: CASSLVPGDTYEQYF.

The chain uses TRBV6-4 and TRBJ2-1; 10 bases match TRBD2. The V gene's germline CDR1 is MRHNA and CDR2 SNTAGT. Germline trimming cut 6 bases from V and 10 bases from J; bases unmatched to any gene: 6. There are 13 residues in the CDR3. CDR3 protein: CASSLAGVGEQFF. CDR3 in DNA: TGTGCCAGCAGCCTAGCGGGAGTAGGGGAGCAGTTCTTC.

This clonotype appeared many times. The chain combines TRBV2 with TRBJ2-5; D is unresolved. The length of the CDR3 is 14 residues. The V end lost 6 bases, the J end lost 2 bases, and 13 bases lay between the germline ends. Germline V gene sequence: CDR1 SNHLY, CDR2 FYNNEI. Here the CDR3 reads CASRFRAEQETQYF. CDR3 in DNA: TGTGCCAGCAGGTTCCGGGCGGAACAAGAGACCCAGTACTTC.

The chain links TRBV19 to TRBJ2-6; D unclear. Trimming removed 4 bases from V and 2 bases from J, with 9 bases in between. The germline V gene has CDR1 LNHDA and CDR2 SQIVND (reference sequence). The CDR3 sequence is 15 residues long. The CDR3 here is CASSTQAAGANVLTF. The DNA of the CDR3 is TGTGCCAGTAGTACCCAGGCTGCTGGGGCCAACGTCCTGACTTTC.

The chain joins TRBV6-2 or TRBV6-3 to TRBJ1-3; D unresolved. This CDR3 spans 16 amino acids. Trimming pared 5 bases from V and 0 bases from J, leaving 14 bases between. CDR1 and CDR2 (germline): MNHEY, SVGEGT. The CDR3 protein is CASSETATFSGNTIYF. The CDR3 DNA sequence: TGTGCCAGCAGTGAGACGGCTACCTTCTCTGGAAACACCATATATTTT.

The rearrangement links TRBV6-5 to TRBJ1-3; D not resolved. The CDR3 extends over 14 amino acids. Trimming pared 2 bases from V and 3 bases from J, leaving 8 bases between. Germline lookup yields CDR1 MNHEY and CDR2 SVGAGI. DNA of the CDR3: TGTGCCAGCAGTTACCGGGGTCTTGGAAACACCATATATTTT. Translated: CASSYRGLGNTIYF.

This clonotype was seen at least ten times. This chain uses TRBV2 with TRBJ1-1; D call uncertain. The germline gives CDR1 SNHLY, CDR2 FYNNEI. Trimming took 5 bases from V and 1 from J, leaving 11 bases between them. This CDR3 has 14 amino acids. CDR3 sequence (DNA): TGTGCCAGCAGTTACCCCCCAAAGAACACTGAAGCTTTCTTT. Encoded protein: CASSYPPKNTEAFF.

At least ten counts were recorded for this clonotype. The chain employs TRBV27 and TRBJ1-5; D not resolved. The germline V gene encodes CDR1 MNHEY and CDR2 SMNVEV (reference sequence). The V and J ends lost 0 bases and 6 bases respectively, with 12 bases between them. The CDR3 contains 15 residues. CDR3 region: CASSLSPGKGQPQHF. The CDR3 DNA sequence: TGTGCCAGCAGTTTATCGCCGGGGAAAGGTCAGCCCCAGCATTTT.